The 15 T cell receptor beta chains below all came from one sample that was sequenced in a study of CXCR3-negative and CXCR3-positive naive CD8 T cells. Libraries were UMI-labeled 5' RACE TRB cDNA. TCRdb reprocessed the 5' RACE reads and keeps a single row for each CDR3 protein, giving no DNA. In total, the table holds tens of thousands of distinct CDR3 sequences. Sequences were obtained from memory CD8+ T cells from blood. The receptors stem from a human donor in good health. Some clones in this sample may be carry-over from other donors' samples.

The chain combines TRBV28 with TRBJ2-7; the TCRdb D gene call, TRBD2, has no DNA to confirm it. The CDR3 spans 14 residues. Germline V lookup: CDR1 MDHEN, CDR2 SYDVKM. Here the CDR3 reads CASTSLGLARSQYF.

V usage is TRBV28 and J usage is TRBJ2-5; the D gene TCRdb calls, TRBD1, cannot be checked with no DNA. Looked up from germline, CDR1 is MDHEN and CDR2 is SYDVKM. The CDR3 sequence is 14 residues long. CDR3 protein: CASSLGGRTETQYF.

Here the CDR3 reads CASSSFRDRGEKLFF. The chain couples TRBV27 to TRBJ1-4; as DNA is missing, the TRBD1 call by TCRdb cannot be tested. The CDR3 sequence is 15 residues long. CDR1 and CDR2 from the germline V gene are MNHEY and SMNVEV (reference sequence).

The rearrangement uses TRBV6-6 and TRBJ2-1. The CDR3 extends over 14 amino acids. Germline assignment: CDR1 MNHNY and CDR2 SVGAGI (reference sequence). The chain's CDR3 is CASNSGGTYNEQFF.

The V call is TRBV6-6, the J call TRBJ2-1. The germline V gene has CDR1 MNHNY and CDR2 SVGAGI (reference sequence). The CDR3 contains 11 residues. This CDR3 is CASKVTNEQFF.

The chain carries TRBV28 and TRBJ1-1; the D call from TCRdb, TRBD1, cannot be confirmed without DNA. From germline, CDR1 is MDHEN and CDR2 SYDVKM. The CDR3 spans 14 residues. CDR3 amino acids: CASSIRSGGTEAFF.

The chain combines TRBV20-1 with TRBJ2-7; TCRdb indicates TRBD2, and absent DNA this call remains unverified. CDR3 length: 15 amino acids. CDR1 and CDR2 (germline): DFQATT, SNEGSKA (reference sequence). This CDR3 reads CSAQGSSGPSYEQYF.

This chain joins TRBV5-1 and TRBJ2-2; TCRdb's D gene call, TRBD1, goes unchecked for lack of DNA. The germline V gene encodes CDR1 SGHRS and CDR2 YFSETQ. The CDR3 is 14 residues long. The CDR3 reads CASTRGTNTGELFF.

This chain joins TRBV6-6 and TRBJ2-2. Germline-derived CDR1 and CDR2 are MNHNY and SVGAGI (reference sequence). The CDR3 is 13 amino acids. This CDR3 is CASSYSTTGELFF.

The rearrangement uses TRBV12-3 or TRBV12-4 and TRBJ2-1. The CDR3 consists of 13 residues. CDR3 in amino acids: CASSLAGVNEQFF.

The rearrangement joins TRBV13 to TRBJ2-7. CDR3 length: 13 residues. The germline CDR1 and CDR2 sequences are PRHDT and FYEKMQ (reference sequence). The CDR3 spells CASSLGQIYEQYF.

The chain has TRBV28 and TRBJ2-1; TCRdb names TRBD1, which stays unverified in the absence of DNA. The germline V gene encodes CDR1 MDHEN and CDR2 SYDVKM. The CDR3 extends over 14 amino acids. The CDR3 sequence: CASSSRARGNEQFF.

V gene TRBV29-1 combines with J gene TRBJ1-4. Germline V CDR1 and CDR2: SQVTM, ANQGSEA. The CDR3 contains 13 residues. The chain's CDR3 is CSVESAPNEKLFF.

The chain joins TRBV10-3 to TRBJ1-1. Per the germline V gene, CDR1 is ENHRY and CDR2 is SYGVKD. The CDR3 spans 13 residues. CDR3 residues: CAISVETSTEAFF.

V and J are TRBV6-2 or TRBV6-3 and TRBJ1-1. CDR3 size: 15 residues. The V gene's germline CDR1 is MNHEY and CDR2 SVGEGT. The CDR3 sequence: CASPAGSPMNTEAFF.